A selection of T cell receptor beta chains follows, all from one sample in a study of shared clonotypes between healthy human individuals. Sequencing was performed with immunoSEQ multiplex PCR; in TCRdb, only in-frame clones are kept and a portion is missing. Here the sample spans 550,000 to 600,000 clones, around 81% being singletons. Sequenced sample: PBMCs. Receptor source: a woman in her thirties or forties in good health. Some clones in this sample may be carry-over from other donors' samples. Each CDR3 is given with its conserved first and last residue. Each record gives: clone size, J gene, D gene, V gene, CDR3 DNA, CDR3 protein. D genes are given only for firm matches. Not all rows give a size; the values are once, few, many and, for expanded clones, a class.

abundance: .; j_gene: TRBJ1-1; d_gene: .; v_gene: TRBV7-2; CDR3nt: TGTGCCAGCAGCTTTGACGAGGCCACAAAAGCTTTCTTT; CDR3aa: CASSFDEATKAFF
abundance: .; j_gene: TRBJ1-2; d_gene: TRBD1; v_gene: TRBV30; CDR3nt: TGTGCCTGGAGTGTAACGACAGGGGACTATGGCTACACCTTC; CDR3aa: CAWSVTTGDYGYTF
abundance: few; j_gene: TRBJ2-1; d_gene: .; v_gene: TRBV19; CDR3nt: TGTGCCAGCAGGAGCTCCTACAATGAGCAGTTCTTC; CDR3aa: CASRSSYNEQFF
abundance: few; j_gene: TRBJ1-1; d_gene: .; v_gene: TRBV2; CDR3nt: TGTGCCAGCAGTGTCCTCCAGAGGAACACTGAAGCTTTCTTT; CDR3aa: CASSVLQRNTEAFF
abundance: .; j_gene: TRBJ2-7; d_gene: .; v_gene: TRBV10-3; CDR3nt: TGTGCCATCAGTGAGTCAGGGAGCTCCTACGAGCAGTACTTC; CDR3aa: CAISESGSSYEQYF
abundance: .; j_gene: TRBJ2-1; d_gene: TRBD2; v_gene: TRBV5-4; CDR3nt: TGTGCCAGCAGTTCGGGGGGCTACAATGAGCAGTTCTTC; CDR3aa: CASSSGGYNEQFF
abundance: .; j_gene: TRBJ2-7; d_gene: .; v_gene: TRBV28; CDR3nt: TGTGCCCGCAGTCCAGGGGGGGGGTACTACGAGCAGTACTTC; CDR3aa: CARSPGGGYYEQYF
abundance: .; j_gene: TRBJ2-3; d_gene: TRBD2; v_gene: TRBV7-9; CDR3nt: TGTGCCAGCAGCCGCCTTACTAGCGGAACTAGCACAGATACGCAGTATTTT; CDR3aa: CASSRLTSGTSTDTQYF
abundance: .; j_gene: TRBJ2-2; d_gene: .; v_gene: TRBV18; CDR3nt: TGTGCCAGCGCCCCCGGAGCCAGGGAGCTGTTTTTT; CDR3aa: CASAPGARELFF
abundance: .; j_gene: TRBJ2-5; d_gene: TRBD1; v_gene: TRBV18; CDR3nt: TGTGCCAGCTCATGGACAGGGGGAGAGACCCAGTACTTC; CDR3aa: CASSWTGGETQYF
abundance: .; j_gene: TRBJ1-1; d_gene: .; v_gene: TRBV19; CDR3nt: TGTGCCAGTAGCAAGACAGTGAACACTGAAGCTTTCTTT; CDR3aa: CASSKTVNTEAFF
abundance: .; j_gene: TRBJ1-5; d_gene: .; v_gene: TRBV11-1; CDR3nt: TGTGCCAGCAGCTTAGGGACAAATCAGCCCCAGCATTTT; CDR3aa: CASSLGTNQPQHF
abundance: .; j_gene: TRBJ1-6; d_gene: .; v_gene: TRBV6-1; CDR3nt: TGTGCCAGCAGTGCAGGACGGTATAATTCACCCCTCCACTTT; CDR3aa: CASSAGRYNSPLHF
abundance: few; j_gene: TRBJ2-7; d_gene: .; v_gene: TRBV30; CDR3nt: TGTGCCTGGACACCCACCACATTCCACGAGCAGTACTTC; CDR3aa: CAWTPTTFHEQYF
abundance: .; j_gene: TRBJ1-6; d_gene: .; v_gene: TRBV28; CDR3nt: TGTGCCAGCAGACGACGATGGGGCCGGTTAAGGGCGGACGACTTGTTGTCACCCCTCCACTTT; CDR3aa: CASRRRWGRLRADDLLSPLHF
abundance: .; j_gene: TRBJ2-7; d_gene: .; v_gene: TRBV7-6; CDR3nt: TGTGCCAGCAGAGTTAATGCTAACCCTCGCTACGAGCAGTACTTC; CDR3aa: CASRVNANPRYEQYF
abundance: .; j_gene: TRBJ1-3; d_gene: .; v_gene: TRBV4-1; CDR3nt: TGCGCCAGCAGCCAGGTCGACAGGATTAGAAACACCATATATTTT; CDR3aa: CASSQVDRIRNTIYF
abundance: .; j_gene: TRBJ2-3; d_gene: TRBD2; v_gene: TRBV14; CDR3nt: TGTGCCAGCAGCCAAGTAGCGGGAGGAGCAGATACGCAGTATTTT; CDR3aa: CASSQVAGGADTQYF
abundance: .; j_gene: TRBJ2-7; d_gene: TRBD1; v_gene: TRBV6-1; CDR3nt: TGTGCCAGCAGTGAAGCATTTGGGGACAGAAAGTACGAGCAGTACTTC; CDR3aa: CASSEAFGDRKYEQYF
abundance: .; j_gene: TRBJ1-1; d_gene: TRBD1; v_gene: TRBV6-5; CDR3nt: TGTGCCAGCAGGGACCCAACAGGGGGCCTATCTGAAGCTTTCTTT; CDR3aa: CASRDPTGGLSEAFF
abundance: few; j_gene: TRBJ2-7; d_gene: .; v_gene: TRBV6-1; CDR3nt: TGTGCCAGCAGTGAGGAGGGAGGATCCCCTTACGAGCAGTACTTC; CDR3aa: CASSEEGGSPYEQYF
abundance: .; j_gene: TRBJ1-2; d_gene: TRBD1; v_gene: TRBV28; CDR3nt: TGTGCCAGCAGTTTAGAACAGGGGAATGGCTACACCTTC; CDR3aa: CASSLEQGNGYTF
abundance: .; j_gene: TRBJ1-3; d_gene: TRBD1; v_gene: TRBV7-8; CDR3nt: TGTGCCAGCAGCCTAGACAGGGGTATCTCTGGAAACACCATATATTTT; CDR3aa: CASSLDRGISGNTIYF
abundance: .; j_gene: TRBJ2-7; d_gene: TRBD2; v_gene: TRBV7-2; CDR3nt: TGTGCCAGCAGCCCACAGACTAGCGCCCCTTACGAGCAGTACTTC; CDR3aa: CASSPQTSAPYEQYF
abundance: .; j_gene: TRBJ2-5; d_gene: .; v_gene: TRBV18; CDR3nt: TGTGCCAGCTCACCGTCAAACTTC; CDR3aa: CASSPSNF
abundance: .; j_gene: TRBJ1-1; d_gene: .; v_gene: TRBV27; CDR3nt: TGTGCCAGCAGTTTATTCTGGCAGGTGAACACTGAAGCTTTCTTT; CDR3aa: CASSLFWQVNTEAFF
abundance: .; j_gene: TRBJ2-1; d_gene: TRBD1; v_gene: TRBV27; CDR3nt: TGTGCCAGCAGTCCCCTAGGACAGGGCCCCAATGAGCAGTTCTTC; CDR3aa: CASSPLGQGPNEQFF
abundance: .; j_gene: TRBJ1-5; d_gene: .; v_gene: TRBV28; CDR3nt: TGTGCCAGCATATTGGGGGGGAGCAATCAGCCCCAGCATTTT; CDR3aa: CASILGGSNQPQHF
abundance: .; j_gene: TRBJ2-1; d_gene: TRBD2; v_gene: TRBV9; CDR3nt: TGTGCCAGCAGCGATGGGACTAGCGGGAGGGCCGGATCCAATGAGCAGTTCTTC; CDR3aa: CASSDGTSGRAGSNEQFF
abundance: few; j_gene: TRBJ1-5; d_gene: .; v_gene: TRBV27; CDR3nt: TGTGCCAGCAGTTACCATTGGAATCAGCCCCAGCATTTT; CDR3aa: CASSYHWNQPQHF
abundance: .; j_gene: TRBJ1-5; d_gene: .; v_gene: TRBV7-6; CDR3nt: TGTGCCAGCAGCGTACTGGACCAGCCCCAGCATTTT; CDR3aa: CASSVLDQPQHF
abundance: .; j_gene: TRBJ1-3; d_gene: .; v_gene: TRBV9; CDR3nt: TGTGCCAGCAGCCCCCAACGCTCTGGAAACACCATATATTTT; CDR3aa: CASSPQRSGNTIYF
abundance: once; j_gene: TRBJ2-7; d_gene: TRBD1; v_gene: TRBV7-2; CDR3nt: TGTGCCAGCAGCTTAGTGACAGGGGGCTCCTACGAGCAGTACTTC; CDR3aa: CASSLVTGGSYEQYF